Given below is one TCR beta chain in context. Antigen specificity is unknown. Losses at the gene ends were 1 base for V and 5 bases for J; bases not matched to a gene: 2. The CDR3 sequence is 15 residues long. Germline V gene lookup returns CDR1 ENHRY and CDR2 SYGVKD. TCRbeta library construction was performed incorporating unique molecular identifiers. MiXCR, applied by TCRdb to the PCR reads, yields one record per CDR3 protein. The profile shows about 1,000,000 distinct CDR3 sequences, about 31% of them singletons. These data belong to a study of T-cell reconstitution after alpha-beta-depleted transplantation in children. Broader study findings: Some patients owed their high day-60 TCRbeta diversity to surviving recipient T cells and thymic progenitors. T-cell numbers and diversity one year post-transplant derived largely from freshly generated T cells.

Material: PBMCs, mostly from graft donor cells, obtained 360 days after TCRalphabeta/CD19-depleted stem cell transplant. The TCR was taken from a boy in the first two years of life who had a stem cell transplant for SCID, so the T cells may come from the graft donor. The rearrangement links TRBV10-3 to TRBJ1-1; 12 bases fit TRBD1. Here the CDR3 DNA reads TGTGCCATCAGTGAGTGGGGACAGGGGGCGACTGAAGCTTTCTTT. This sequence encodes CAISEWGQGATEAFF.